A selection of T cell receptor beta chains follows, all from one sample in a study of Tregs in tolerant kidney transplant recipients. This table comes from immunoSEQ multiplex PCR, and its TCRdb copy is limited to in-frame clones, with some not included. Here the sample spans just under 65,000 clones, roughly 98% being singletons. The sample here was Tregs from blood, taken before the transplant. The source of these receptors is a human donor who received a combined kidney and bone marrow transplant. Both conserved end residues are part of each CDR3. A D gene is named only where the DNA matches it firmly. Some rows mark clone size as missing; the rest say once, few, many or name a class of expanded clone.

DNA	CDR3	D	V	J	size
TGTGCCAGCAGCTTAGCAAGAGATTCACCCCTCCACTTT	CASSLARDSPLHF	.	TRBV7-2	TRBJ1-6	.
TGTGCCTACGGGACAGGGAATGGCTACACCTTC	CAYGTGNGYTF	TRBD1	TRBV7-6	TRBJ1-2	.
TGTGCCAGCAGCAGCCGCGCGGGAGATAGGTACTTC	CASSSRAGDRYF	TRBD2	TRBV7-2	TRBJ2-7	.
TGCGCCAGCAGCCAAGATCTAGGGAGGTATGAGCAGTTCTTC	CASSQDLGRYEQFF	.	TRBV4-3	TRBJ2-1	.
TGTGCCAGCAGCTTAGACAGGACAGGGTTAGAGACCCAGTACTTC	CASSLDRTGLETQYF	TRBD1	TRBV7-2	TRBJ2-5	.
TGTGCCAGTAGTCCACTGGACAGGAACACCGGGGAGCTGTTTTTT	CASSPLDRNTGELFF	.	TRBV19	TRBJ2-2	.
TGTGCCAGCAGCGTTCGACGGGAGAACACCGGGGAGCTGTTTTTT	CASSVRRENTGELFF	.	TRBV5-8	TRBJ2-2	.
TGTGCCAGCAGCCAAGATCGTGGGTGGGAGGGCCTTGGCGGGGAGCTGTTTTTT	CASSQDRGWEGLGGELFF	TRBD2	TRBV4-2	TRBJ2-2	.
TGTGCCAGCTCACCCACTTTAAATCAGCCCCAGCATTTT	CASSPTLNQPQHF	.	TRBV18	TRBJ1-5	.
TGTGCCAGCAAACGCGGGACTATTCAAGAGACCCAGTACTTC	CASKRGTIQETQYF	TRBD2	TRBV2	TRBJ2-5	.
TGTGCCAGCAGCTTGGCGGGGGATAACTATGGCTACACCTTC	CASSLAGDNYGYTF	.	TRBV5-4	TRBJ1-2	.
TGTGCCAGCACTCGTAGGGGGGGACTCTGGCCCCAGCATTTT	CASTRRGGLWPQHF	.	TRBV28	TRBJ1-5	.
TGCGCCAGCAGCTTTGGGACAGGGGGAGAAAAACTGTTTTTT	CASSFGTGGEKLFF	TRBD1	TRBV5-1	TRBJ1-4	.
TGCGCCAGCAGCTTGGAGGGGTCTGAAGCTTTCTTT	CASSLEGSEAFF	.	TRBV5-1	TRBJ1-1	.
TGTGCCACCAGCAGAGATTTGGCTCCACAAGAGACCCAGTACTTC	CATSRDLAPQETQYF	.	TRBV15	TRBJ2-5	.
TGTGCCAGCAGTGAAACTCCCGCTCTAAGCGCCTACGAGCAGTACTTC	CASSETPALSAYEQYF	.	TRBV6-1	TRBJ2-7	.
TGTGCCTGGAGAAACATGAACACTGAAGCTTTCTTT	CAWRNMNTEAFF	.	TRBV30	TRBJ1-1	.
TGTGCCAGTAGTATAGAATACTACCTACAGGTGAGATATGGCTACACCTTC	CASSIEYYLQVRYGYTF	.	TRBV19	TRBJ1-2	.
TGTGCCAGCAGCTTCCGGGACAATGAGCAGTTCTTC	CASSFRDNEQFF	.	TRBV7-3	TRBJ2-1	.
TGTGCCAGCAGATTAGACTCGAGCTCCTACAATGAGCAGTTCTTC	CASRLDSSSYNEQFF	.	TRBV7-3	TRBJ2-1	.
TGTGCCAGCACTGACCCGGCGGGCTGGGGCTACGAGCAGTACTTC	CASTDPAGWGYEQYF	.	TRBV25-1	TRBJ2-7	.
TGTGCCAGCTCCCTATCGGGAGCGGGGGCTTACAATGAGCAGTTCTTC	CASSLSGAGAYNEQFF	TRBD2	TRBV25-1	TRBJ2-1	.
TGTGCCAGCAGTTTTGTCGGGACAGGGGCTTGGGCTGAAGCTTTCTTT	CASSFVGTGAWAEAFF	TRBD1	TRBV27	TRBJ1-1	.
TGTGCCAGCAGCCGGGACAGGTACTACAATGAGCAGTTCTTC	CASSRDRYYNEQFF	TRBD1	TRBV14	TRBJ2-1	.
TGTGCCAGCGGAATACAGGGGAACACCGGGGAGCTGTTTTTT	CASGIQGNTGELFF	.	TRBV7-3	TRBJ2-2	.
TGTGCCAGCAGCTTAAGGCGGGGACACACCGGGGAGCTGTTTTTT	CASSLRRGHTGELFF	.	TRBV11-3	TRBJ2-2	few
TGCGCCAGCAGCTTGGACCGAACTAGCGGGGGGGCAGATACGCAGTATTTT	CASSLDRTSGGADTQYF	TRBD2	TRBV5-1	TRBJ2-3	.
TGTGCCAGCAGCTCTCACAGGACACGAAGGGATGGCTACACCTTC	CASSSHRTRRDGYTF	.	TRBV7-2	TRBJ1-2	.
TGTGCCTGGATAGACGGGGGGTTGAAAAACTTCGGCTCCTTAGCAAATGAAAAACTGTTTTTT	CAWIDGGLKNFGSLANEKLFF	.	TRBV30	TRBJ1-4	once
TGTGCCGCGTGGTCTCTAGCGGGGTCCTACAATGAGCAGTTCTTC	CAAWSLAGSYNEQFF	TRBD2	TRBV6-1	TRBJ2-1	.
TGTGCCAGCAGTTATTCAGGGGGACCCGATGCAAACTATGGCTACACCTTC	CASSYSGGPDANYGYTF	TRBD1	TRBV27	TRBJ1-2	.
TGTGCCAGCAGCTTGGGGGACAGAGCCTATGGCTACACCTTC	CASSLGDRAYGYTF	TRBD1	TRBV5-4	TRBJ1-2	.
TGTGCCTGGAGTGTAGGGAGGACCTACTCTGGAAACACCATATATTTT	CAWSVGRTYSGNTIYF	.	TRBV30	TRBJ1-3	.
TGTGCCAGCAGGAGGACAGGGACGGTTGATACGCAGTATTTT	CASRRTGTVDTQYF	TRBD1	TRBV27	TRBJ2-3	.
TGTGCCAGCAGATTTGGGGTAGCGCCCGAAGAGACCCAGTACTTC	CASRFGVAPEETQYF	.	TRBV11-2	TRBJ2-5	.
TGTGCCATCAGTGAGTTCCGGGGTTCTGAAGCTTTCTTT	CAISEFRGSEAFF	.	TRBV10-3	TRBJ1-1	.
TGTGCCAGTAGCCCAAGGGGTGACTCTGGAAACACCATATATTTT	CASSPRGDSGNTIYF	.	TRBV19	TRBJ1-3	.
TGTGCCAGCAGCGCGCCGAACAGGGTCTCGGAGACCCAGTACTTC	CASSAPNRVSETQYF	.	TRBV5-4	TRBJ2-5	.
TGTGCCAGCAGTCTGTGGGGGACAGGGTACTCCGAGCAGTACTTC	CASSLWGTGYSEQYF	TRBD1	TRBV7-2	TRBJ2-7	.
TGTGCCAGCAGGGGACATTGGAGGTGGACCGGGGAGCTGTTTTTT	CASRGHWRWTGELFF	.	TRBV6-5	TRBJ2-2	.
TGTGCCAGCAGTTACGGGACAGGGTCCTCCTACGAGCAGTACTTC	CASSYGTGSSYEQYF	TRBD1	TRBV6-7	TRBJ2-7	.
TGTGCCAGCAGCCTCTATTTAGGTCGGGAAAGAGAAAAACTGTTTTTT	CASSLYLGREREKLFF	.	TRBV5-5	TRBJ1-4	.
TGTGCCAGCAGCTTAGCGAACCAGGTGGAGCAGTACTTC	CASSLANQVEQYF	.	TRBV7-2	TRBJ2-7	.
TGTGCCACCAGCAAACAGGGGGGAGATGAGCAGTTCTTC	CATSKQGGDEQFF	TRBD1	TRBV15	TRBJ2-1	.
TGCGCCAGCAGCCGCAACCGAGGAACAGGGCTCGGATCTGAAGCTTTCTTT	CASSRNRGTGLGSEAFF	.	TRBV4-3	TRBJ1-1	.
TGTGCCAGCAGTTTAGGACGGGGGGCTAGGGGCTTAACCTTC	CASSLGRGARGLTF	.	TRBV6-6	TRBJ1-2	.